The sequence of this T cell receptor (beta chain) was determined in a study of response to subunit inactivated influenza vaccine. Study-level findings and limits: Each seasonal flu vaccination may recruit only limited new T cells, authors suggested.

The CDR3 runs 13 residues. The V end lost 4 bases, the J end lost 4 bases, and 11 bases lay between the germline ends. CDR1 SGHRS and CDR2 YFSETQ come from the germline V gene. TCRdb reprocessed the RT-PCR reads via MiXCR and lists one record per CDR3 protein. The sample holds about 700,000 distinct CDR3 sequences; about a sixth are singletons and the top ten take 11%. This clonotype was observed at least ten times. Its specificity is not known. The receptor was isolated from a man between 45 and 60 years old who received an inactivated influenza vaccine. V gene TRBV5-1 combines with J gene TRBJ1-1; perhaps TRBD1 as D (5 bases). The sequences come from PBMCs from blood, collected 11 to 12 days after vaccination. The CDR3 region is CASSPAGVTEAFF. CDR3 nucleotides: TGCGCCAGCAGCCCCGCGGGGGTCACTGAAGCTTTCTTT.